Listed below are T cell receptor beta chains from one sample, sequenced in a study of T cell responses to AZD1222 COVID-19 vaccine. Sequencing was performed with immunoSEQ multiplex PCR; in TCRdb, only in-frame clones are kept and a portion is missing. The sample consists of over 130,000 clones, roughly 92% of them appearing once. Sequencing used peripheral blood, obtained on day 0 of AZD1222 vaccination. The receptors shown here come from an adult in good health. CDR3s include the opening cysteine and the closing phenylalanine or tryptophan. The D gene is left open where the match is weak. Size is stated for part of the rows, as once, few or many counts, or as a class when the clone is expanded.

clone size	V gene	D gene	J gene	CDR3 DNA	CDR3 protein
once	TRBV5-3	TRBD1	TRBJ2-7	TGTGCCAGAAGCTTATCCATACCGCAAACAGGGGCGTACTCCTACGAGCAGTACTTC	CARSLSIPQTGAYSYEQYF
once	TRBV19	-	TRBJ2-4	TGTGCCAGTAGTCCGGGGACCCTGGACAGAAAAAACATTCAGTACTTC	CASSPGTLDRKNIQYF
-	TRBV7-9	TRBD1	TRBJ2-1	TGTGCCAGCAGCTTAGCCCCTGACAGGGGAATCTACAATGAGCAGTTCTTC	CASSLAPDRGIYNEQFF
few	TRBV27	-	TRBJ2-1	TGTGCCACCTCTCTATTTTCTGGGTATGAGCAGTTCTTC	CATSLFSGYEQFF
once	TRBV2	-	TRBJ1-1	TGTGCCAGCAGTGAGTGGCCGGGTATGAACACTGAAGCTTTCTTT	CASSEWPGMNTEAFF
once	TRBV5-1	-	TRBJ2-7	TGCGCCAGCAGCTTGGGGGGTAACAGAGTCTTTTCTTACGAGCAGTACTTC	CASSLGGNRVFSYEQYF
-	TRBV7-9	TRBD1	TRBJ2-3	TGTGCCAGCAGCCCCAGACAGGGGACGGTGTCAGATACGCAGTATTTT	CASSPRQGTVSDTQYF
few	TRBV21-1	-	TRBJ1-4	TGTGCCAGCAGCGGGACGGACAGGGTAAGTGCTAATGAAAAACTGTTTTTT	CASSGTDRVSANEKLFF
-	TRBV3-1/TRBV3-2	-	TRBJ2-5	TGTGCCAGCAGCCAAGCTGCAGGCCAGTTACGGACCCAGTACTTC	CASSQAAGQLRTQYF
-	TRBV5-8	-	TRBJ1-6	TGTGCCAGCAGCCCCTCCCCACAGCACATATATAATTCACCCCTCCACTTT	CASSPSPQHIYNSPLHF
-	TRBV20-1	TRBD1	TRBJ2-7	TGCAGTGCTAGTTTAGATGCCAGGGGGCACGAGCAGTACTTC	CSASLDARGHEQYF
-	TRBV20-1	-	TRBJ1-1	TGCAGTGCTAGCCCAGCGGTGTACGCTTTCTTT	CSASPAVYAFF
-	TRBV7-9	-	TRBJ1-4	TGTGCCAGCAGCCCAAGAAGGATTGGCGGGGATGAAAAACTGTTTTTT	CASSPRRIGGDEKLFF
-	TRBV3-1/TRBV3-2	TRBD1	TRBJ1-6	TGTGCCAGCAGCCCCGAAGGGGGCGGATATTCACCCCTCCACTTT	CASSPEGGGYSPLHF
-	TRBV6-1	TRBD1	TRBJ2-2	TGTGCCAGCAGTGGCCAACGAGGGACAGGGGCCAACACCGGGGAGCTGTTTTTT	CASSGQRGTGANTGELFF
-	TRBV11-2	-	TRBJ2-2	TGTGCCAGCAGCTTCCTGAGGGGAACCGGGGAGCTGTTTTTT	CASSFLRGTGELFF